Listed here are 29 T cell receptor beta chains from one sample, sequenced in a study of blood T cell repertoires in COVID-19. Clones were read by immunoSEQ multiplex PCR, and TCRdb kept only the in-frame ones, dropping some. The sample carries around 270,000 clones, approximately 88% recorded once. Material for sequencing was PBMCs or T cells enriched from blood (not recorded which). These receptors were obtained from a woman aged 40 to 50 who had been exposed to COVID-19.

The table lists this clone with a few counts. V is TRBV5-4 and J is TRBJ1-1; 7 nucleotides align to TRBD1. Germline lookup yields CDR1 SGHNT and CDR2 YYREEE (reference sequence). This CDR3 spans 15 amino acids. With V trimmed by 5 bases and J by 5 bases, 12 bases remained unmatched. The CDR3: CASSGIDRVLTEAFF. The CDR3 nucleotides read TGTGCCAGCAGTGGGATCGACAGGGTTTTGACTGAAGCTTTCTTT.

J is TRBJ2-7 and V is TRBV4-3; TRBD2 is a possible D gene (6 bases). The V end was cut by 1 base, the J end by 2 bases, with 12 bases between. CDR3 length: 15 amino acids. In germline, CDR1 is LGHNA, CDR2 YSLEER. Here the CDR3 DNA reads TGCGCCAGCAGCCAAGGAGCGGGCGGGACCTACGAGCAGTACTTC. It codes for CASSQGAGGTYEQYF.

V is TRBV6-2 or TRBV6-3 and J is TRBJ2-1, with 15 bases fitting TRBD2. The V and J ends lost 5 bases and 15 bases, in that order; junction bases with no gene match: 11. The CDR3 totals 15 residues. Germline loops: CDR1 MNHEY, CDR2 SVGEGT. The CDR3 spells CASSDPGLAGGWAFF. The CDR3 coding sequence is TGTGCCAGCAGTGATCCGGGACTAGCGGGAGGTTGGGCGTTCTTC.

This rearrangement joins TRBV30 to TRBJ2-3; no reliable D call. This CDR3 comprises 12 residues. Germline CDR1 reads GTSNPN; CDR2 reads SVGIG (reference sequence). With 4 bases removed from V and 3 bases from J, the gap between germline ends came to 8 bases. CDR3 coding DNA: TGTGCCTGGAACGCACAGACAGATACGCAGTATTTT. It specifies CAWNAQTDTQYF.

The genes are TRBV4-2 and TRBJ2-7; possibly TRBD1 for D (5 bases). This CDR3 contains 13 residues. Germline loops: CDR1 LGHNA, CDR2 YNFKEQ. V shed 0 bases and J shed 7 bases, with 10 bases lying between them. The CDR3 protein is CASSQDRALEQYF. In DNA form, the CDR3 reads TGTGCCAGCAGCCAAGACAGGGCCCTAGAGCAGTACTTC.

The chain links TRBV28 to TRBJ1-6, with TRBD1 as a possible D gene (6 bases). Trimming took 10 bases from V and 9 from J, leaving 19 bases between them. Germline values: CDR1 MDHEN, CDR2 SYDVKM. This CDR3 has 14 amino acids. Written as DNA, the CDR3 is TGTGCCACCGCGACAGGCCCAGGAGTTTCACCCCTCCACTTT. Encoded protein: CATATGPGVSPLHF.

The CDR3 loop is CASSIILANTEAFF. As DNA, the CDR3 is TGTGCCAGTAGTATTATTTTGGCGAACACTGAAGCTTTCTTT. The chain has TRBV19 and TRBJ1-1; D unclear. The CDR3 extends over 14 amino acids. Germline V gene lookup returns CDR1 LNHDA and CDR2 SQIVND (reference sequence). The V end lost 3 bases, the J end lost 1 base, and 9 bases lay between the germline ends.

This CDR3 reads CASSLGFNSPLHF. CDR3 sequence (DNA): TGTGCCAGCAGTTTGGGCTTTAATTCACCCCTCCACTTT. The chain uses TRBV28 and TRBJ1-6; no definite D call. This CDR3 contains 13 residues. V shed 3 bases and J shed 6 bases, with 6 bases lying between them. Germline V lookup: CDR1 MDHEN, CDR2 SYDVKM.

Here the CDR3 reads CASSPGQGSYGYTF. CDR3 nucleotide sequence: TGTGCCAGCAGCCCCGGACAGGGATCCTATGGCTACACCTTC. The rearrangement joins TRBV5-4 to TRBJ1-2, with 8 nucleotides matching TRBD1. Germline lookup yields CDR1 SGHNT and CDR2 YYREEE (reference sequence). This CDR3 region has 14 residues. V lost 4 bases to trimming and J lost 4 bases; unmatched junction nucleotides: 6.

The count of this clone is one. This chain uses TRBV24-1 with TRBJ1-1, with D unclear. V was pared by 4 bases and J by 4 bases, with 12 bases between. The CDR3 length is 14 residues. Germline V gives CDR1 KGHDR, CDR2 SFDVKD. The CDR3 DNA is TGTGCCACCAGTGACCCCAGGAGGAGCACTGAAGCTTTCTTT. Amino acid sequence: CATSDPRRSTEAFF.

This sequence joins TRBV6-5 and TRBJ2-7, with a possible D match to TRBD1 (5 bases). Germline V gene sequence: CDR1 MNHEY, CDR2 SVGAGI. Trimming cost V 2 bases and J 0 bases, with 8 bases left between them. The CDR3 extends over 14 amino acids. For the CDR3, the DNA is TGTGCCAGCAGTTACAGGGGAAACTCCTACGAGCAGTACTTC. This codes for CASSYRGNSYEQYF.

CDR3 in DNA: TGTGCCAGCAGCCCCCCCGGGGGGGGTAGCCAGCCCCAGCATTTT. Residues: CASSPPGGGSQPQHF. The chain is built from TRBV11-3 and TRBJ1-5; D perhaps matches TRBD1 (5 bases). The V gene lost 5 bases and the J gene lost 7 bases, with 18 bases spanning the gap. The CDR3 spans 15 residues. The germline V gene encodes CDR1 SGHNT and CDR2 YENEEA.

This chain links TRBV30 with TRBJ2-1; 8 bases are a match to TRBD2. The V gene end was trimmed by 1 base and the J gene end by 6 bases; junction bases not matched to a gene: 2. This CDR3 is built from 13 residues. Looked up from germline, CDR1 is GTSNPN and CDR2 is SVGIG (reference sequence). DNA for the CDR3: TGTGCCTGGAGTGCCGGGACTAGCAATGAGCAGTTCTTC. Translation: CAWSAGTSNEQFF.

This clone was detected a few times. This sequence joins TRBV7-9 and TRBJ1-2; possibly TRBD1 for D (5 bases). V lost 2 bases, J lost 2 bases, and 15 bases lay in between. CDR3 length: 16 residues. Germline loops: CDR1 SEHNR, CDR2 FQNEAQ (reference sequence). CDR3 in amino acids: CASSLYPPGENYGYTF. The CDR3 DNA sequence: TGTGCCAGCAGCTTATACCCTCCGGGGGAGAACTATGGCTACACCTTC.

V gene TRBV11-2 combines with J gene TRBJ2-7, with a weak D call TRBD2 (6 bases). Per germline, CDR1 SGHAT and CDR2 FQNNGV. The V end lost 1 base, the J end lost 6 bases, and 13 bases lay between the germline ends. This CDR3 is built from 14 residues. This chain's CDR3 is CASSLVGGGVEQYF. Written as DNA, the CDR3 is TGTGCCAGCAGCTTAGTGGGAGGCGGGGTCGAGCAGTACTTC.

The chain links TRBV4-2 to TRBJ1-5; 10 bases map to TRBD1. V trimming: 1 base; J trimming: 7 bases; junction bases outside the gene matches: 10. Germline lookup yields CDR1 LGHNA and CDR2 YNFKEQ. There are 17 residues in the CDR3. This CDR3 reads CASSQGAGTGVLQPQHF. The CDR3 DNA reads TGTGCCAGCAGCCAAGGCGCCGGGACAGGGGTTTTACAGCCCCAGCATTTT.

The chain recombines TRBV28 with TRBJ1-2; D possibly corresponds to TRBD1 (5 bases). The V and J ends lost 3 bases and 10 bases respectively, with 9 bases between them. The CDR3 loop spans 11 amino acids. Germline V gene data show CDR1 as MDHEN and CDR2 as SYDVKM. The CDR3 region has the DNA TGTGCCAGCAGTTTCGGAGGGGTCTACACCTTC. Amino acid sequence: CASSFGGVYTF.

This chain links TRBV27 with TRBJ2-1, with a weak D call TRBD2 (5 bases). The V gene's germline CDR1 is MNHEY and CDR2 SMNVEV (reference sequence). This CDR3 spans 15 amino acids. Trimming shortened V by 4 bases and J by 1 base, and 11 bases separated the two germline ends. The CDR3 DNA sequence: TGTGCCAGCAGTTGGGGAAGCGGATCCTACAATGAGCAGTTCTTC. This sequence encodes CASSWGSGSYNEQFF.

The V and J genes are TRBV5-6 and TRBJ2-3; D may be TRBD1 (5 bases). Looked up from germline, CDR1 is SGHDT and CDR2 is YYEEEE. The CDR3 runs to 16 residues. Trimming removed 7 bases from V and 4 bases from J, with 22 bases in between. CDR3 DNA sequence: TGTGCCAGCGTCCTAGGGGTAACTCCTATTTCAGATACGCAGTATTTT. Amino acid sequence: CASVLGVTPISDTQYF. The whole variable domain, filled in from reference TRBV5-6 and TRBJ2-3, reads DAGVTQSPTHLIKTRGQQVTLRCSPKSGHDTVSWYQQALGQGPQFIFQYYEEEERQRGNFPDRFSGHQFPNYSSELNVNALLLGDSALYLCASVLGVTPISDTQYFGPGTRLTVL.

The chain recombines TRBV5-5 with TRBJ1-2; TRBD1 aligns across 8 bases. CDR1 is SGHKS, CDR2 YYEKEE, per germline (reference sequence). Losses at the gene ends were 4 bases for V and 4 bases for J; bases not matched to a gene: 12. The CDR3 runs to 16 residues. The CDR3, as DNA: TGTGCCAGCAGCCCTTTACAGGGGGGTACTCGCTATGGCTACACCTTC. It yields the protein CASSPLQGGTRYGYTF.

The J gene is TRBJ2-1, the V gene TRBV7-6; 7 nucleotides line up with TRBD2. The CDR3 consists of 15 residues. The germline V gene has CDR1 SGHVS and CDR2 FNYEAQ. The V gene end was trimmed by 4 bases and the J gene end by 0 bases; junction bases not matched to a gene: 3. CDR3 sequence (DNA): TGTGCCAGCAGCTACTTAGCGGGCTCCTACAATGAGCAGTTCTTC. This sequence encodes CASSYLAGSYNEQFF.

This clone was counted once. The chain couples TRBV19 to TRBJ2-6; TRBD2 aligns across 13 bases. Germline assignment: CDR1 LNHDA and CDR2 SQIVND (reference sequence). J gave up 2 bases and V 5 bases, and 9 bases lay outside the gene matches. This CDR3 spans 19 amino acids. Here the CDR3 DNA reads TGTGCCAGTAGTCCCAGGACTAGCGGGAGAAATGCTGGGGCCAACGTCCTGACTTTC. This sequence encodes CASSPRTSGRNAGANVLTF. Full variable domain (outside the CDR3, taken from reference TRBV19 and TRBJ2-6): DGGITQSPKYLFRKEGQNVTLSCEQNLNHDAMYWYRQDPGQGLRLIYYSQIVNDFQKGDIAEGYSVSREKKESFPLTVTSAQKNPTAFYLCASSPRTSGRNAGANVLTFGAGSRLTVL.

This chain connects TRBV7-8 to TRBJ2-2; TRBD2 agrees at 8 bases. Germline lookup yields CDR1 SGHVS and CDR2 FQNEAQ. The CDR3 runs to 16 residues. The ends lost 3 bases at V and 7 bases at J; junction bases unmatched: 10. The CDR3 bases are TGTGCCAGCAGCTTTTCTCGGCGGGAGGAGGGCGGGGAGCTGTTTTTT. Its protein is CASSFSRREEGGELFF. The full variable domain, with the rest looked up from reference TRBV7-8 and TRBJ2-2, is GAGVSQSPRYKVAKRGQDVALRCDPISGHVSLFWYQQALGQGPEFLTYFQNEAQLDKSGLPSDRFFAERPEGSVSTLKIQRTQQEDSAVYLCASSFSRREEGGELFFGEGSRLTVL.

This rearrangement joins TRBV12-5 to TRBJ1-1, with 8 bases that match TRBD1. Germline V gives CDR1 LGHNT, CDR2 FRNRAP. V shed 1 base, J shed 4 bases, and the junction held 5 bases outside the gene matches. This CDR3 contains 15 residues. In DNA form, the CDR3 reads TGTGCTAGTGGTTTGGCACTAACAGGGGGCACTGAAGCTTTCTTT. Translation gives CASGLALTGGTEAFF.

CDR3 DNA: TGTGCCAGCAGAACTAAACCTAGCGGACTTTCCTACGAGCAGTACTTC. It specifies CASRTKPSGLSYEQYF. The chain employs TRBV5-8 and TRBJ2-7, with 7 bases aligning to TRBD2. The CDR3 is made up of 16 amino acids. Germline V CDR1 and CDR2: SGHTS, YDEGEE. V lost 5 bases, J lost 1 base, and 12 bases stayed unmatched. The variable domain in full, completed from reference TRBV5-8 and TRBJ2-7, reads EAGVTQSPTHLIKTRGQQATLRCSPISGHTSVYWYQQALGLGLQFLLWYDEGEERNRGNFPPRFSGRQFPNYSSELNVNALELEDSALYLCASRTKPSGLSYEQYFGPGTRLTVT.

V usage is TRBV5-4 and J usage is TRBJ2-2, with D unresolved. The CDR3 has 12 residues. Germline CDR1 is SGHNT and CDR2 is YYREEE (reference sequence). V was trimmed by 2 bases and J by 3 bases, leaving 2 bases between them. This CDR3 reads CASSFDTGELFF. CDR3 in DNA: TGTGCCAGCAGCTTCGACACCGGGGAGCTGTTTTTT. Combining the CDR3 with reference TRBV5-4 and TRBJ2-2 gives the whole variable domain ETGVTQSPTHLIKTRGQQVTLRCSSQSGHNTVSWYQQALGQGPQFIFQYYREEENGRGNFPPRFSGLQFPNYSSELNVNALELDDSALYLCASSFDTGELFFGEGSRLTVL.

The CDR3 sequence is CASSITRGQSGYTF. For the CDR3, the DNA is TGTGCCAGTAGTATTACCAGGGGGCAGAGTGGCTACACCTTC. V is TRBV19 and J is TRBJ1-2; 8 nucleotides agree with TRBD1. Germline V gene sequence: CDR1 LNHDA, CDR2 SQIVND (reference sequence). V was clipped by 3 bases and J by 7 bases; unmatched bases: 7. The CDR3 covers 14 residues.

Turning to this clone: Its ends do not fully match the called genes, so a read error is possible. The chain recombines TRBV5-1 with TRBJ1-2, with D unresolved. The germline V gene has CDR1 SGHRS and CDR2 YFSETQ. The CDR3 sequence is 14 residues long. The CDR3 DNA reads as TGTGCCAGCAGCTTGGATGGGCCCACTGGAGGCTACACCTTC. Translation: CASSLDGPTGGYTF.

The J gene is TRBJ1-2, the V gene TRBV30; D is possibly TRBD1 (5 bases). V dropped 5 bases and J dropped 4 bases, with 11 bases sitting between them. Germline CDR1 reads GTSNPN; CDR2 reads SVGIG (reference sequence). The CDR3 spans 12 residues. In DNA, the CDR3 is TGTGCCTGGGGGGCGGCCACCTATGGCTACACCTTC. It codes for CAWGAATYGYTF.